One T cell receptor beta chain is described in this entry. The antigen is unknown. The entry originates in a study of beta chain features in type 1 diabetes. The study, taken as a whole, reports: Type 1 diabetes patients showed a moderate but significant shortening of TCRB CDR3s in all four CD4+ subsets.

Expressed TCRB transcripts were sequenced, since all the RNA that had been isolated was reverse transcribed. Repertoires were generated with immunoSEQ multiplex PCR, while TCRdb's copy carries only in-frame clones and drops some. This repertoire shows some 660,000 clones, over 12% found once; its top ten account for around 0.04%. This CDR3 region has 13 residues. The V gene's germline CDR1 is GTSNPN and CDR2 SVGIG (reference sequence). With 7 bases removed from V and 5 bases from J, the gap between germline ends came to 12 bases. The sequenced material came from naive CD4+ T cells from blood. The sequence was obtained from a man aged 18 to 35 with type 1 diabetes. The chain recombines TRBV30 with TRBJ1-6; unclear D gene. Here the CDR3 DNA reads TGTGCCTCGATGCCCGTGGATAATTCACCCCTCCACTTT. Protein sequence: CASMPVDNSPLHF.